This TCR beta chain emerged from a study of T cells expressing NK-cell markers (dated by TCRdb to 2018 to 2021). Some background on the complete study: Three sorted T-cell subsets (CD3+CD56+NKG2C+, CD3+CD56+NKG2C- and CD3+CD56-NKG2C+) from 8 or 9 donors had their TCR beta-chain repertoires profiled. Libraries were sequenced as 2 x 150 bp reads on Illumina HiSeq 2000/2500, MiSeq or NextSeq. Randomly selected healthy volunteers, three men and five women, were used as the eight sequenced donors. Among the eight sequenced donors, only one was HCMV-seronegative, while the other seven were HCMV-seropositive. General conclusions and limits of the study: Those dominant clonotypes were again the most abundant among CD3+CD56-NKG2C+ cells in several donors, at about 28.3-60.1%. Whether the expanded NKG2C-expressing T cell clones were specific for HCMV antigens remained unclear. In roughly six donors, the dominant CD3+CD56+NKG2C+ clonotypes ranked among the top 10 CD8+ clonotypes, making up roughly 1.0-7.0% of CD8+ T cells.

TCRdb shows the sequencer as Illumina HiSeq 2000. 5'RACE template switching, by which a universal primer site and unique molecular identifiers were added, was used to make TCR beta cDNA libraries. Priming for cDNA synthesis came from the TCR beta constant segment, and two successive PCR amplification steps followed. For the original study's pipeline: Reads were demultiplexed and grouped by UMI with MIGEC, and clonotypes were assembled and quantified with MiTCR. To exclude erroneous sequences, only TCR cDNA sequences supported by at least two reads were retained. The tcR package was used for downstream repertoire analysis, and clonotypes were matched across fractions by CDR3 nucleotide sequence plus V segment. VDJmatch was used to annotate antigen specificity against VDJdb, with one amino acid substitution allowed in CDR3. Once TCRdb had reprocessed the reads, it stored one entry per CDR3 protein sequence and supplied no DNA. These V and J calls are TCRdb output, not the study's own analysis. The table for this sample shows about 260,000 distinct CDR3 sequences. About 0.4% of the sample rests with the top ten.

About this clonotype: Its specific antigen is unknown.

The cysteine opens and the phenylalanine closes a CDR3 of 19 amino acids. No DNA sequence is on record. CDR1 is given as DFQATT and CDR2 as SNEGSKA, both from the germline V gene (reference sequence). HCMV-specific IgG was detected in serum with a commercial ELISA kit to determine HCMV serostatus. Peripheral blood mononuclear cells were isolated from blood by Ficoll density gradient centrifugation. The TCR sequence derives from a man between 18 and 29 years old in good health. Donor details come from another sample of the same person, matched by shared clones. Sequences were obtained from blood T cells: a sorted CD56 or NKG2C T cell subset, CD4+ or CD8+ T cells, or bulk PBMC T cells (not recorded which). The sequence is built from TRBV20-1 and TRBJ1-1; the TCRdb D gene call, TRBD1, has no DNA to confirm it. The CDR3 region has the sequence CSARAVPGDRGARNTEAFF.